These T cell receptor beta chains were read from a single sample in a study of blood T cell repertoires in COVID-19. Produced via immunoSEQ multiplex PCR; TCRdb's table is partial and in-frame only. The sample lists roughly 160,000 clones, about four fifths occurring once. The material sequenced was peripheral blood. Receptors originate from an elderly woman with acute or convalescent COVID-19. CDR3s include the opening cysteine and the closing phenylalanine or tryptophan. Each record gives: D gene, clone size, J gene, V gene, CDR3 protein, CDR3 DNA. The D gene is left open where the match is weak. Size is stated for part of the rows, as once, few or many counts, or as a class when the clone is expanded.

>-|-|TRBJ1-1|TRBV19
CASSILFGQFELNTEAFF
TGTGCCAGTAGTATACTCTTTGGACAGTTTGAATTGAACACTGAAGCTTTCTTT
>-|-|TRBJ1-1|TRBV5-1
CASSLVRDGTEAFF
TGCGCCAGCAGCCTGGTTCGGGATGGAACTGAAGCTTTCTTT
>TRBD1|-|TRBJ1-2|TRBV6-1
CASSERSGGYGYTF
TGTGCCAGCAGTGAAAGGTCAGGGGGCTACGGCTACACCTTC
>-|-|TRBJ2-1|TRBV9
CASSDPRLRDNYNEQFF
TGTGCCAGCAGCGACCCGAGGTTGCGGGATAACTACAATGAGCAGTTCTTC
>TRBD1|-|TRBJ2-7|TRBV5-6
CASSWMTGHEQYF
TGTGCCAGCAGCTGGATGACAGGGCACGAGCAGTACTTC
>TRBD1|few|TRBJ2-1|TRBV19
CASRGTGGKEQFF
TGTGCCAGTAGGGGGACAGGGGGCAAGGAGCAGTTCTTC
>TRBD1|-|TRBJ1-3|TRBV19
CASKRDRGRRGNTIYF
TGTGCCAGTAAACGAGACAGGGGGCGCCGAGGAAACACCATATATTTT
>-|-|TRBJ2-1|TRBV7-2
CASSLASSFNEQFF
TGTGCCAGCAGCTTAGCGTCCTCGTTCAATGAGCAGTTCTTC
>-|-|TRBJ2-1|TRBV7-2
CASSLDSLEQFF
TGTGCCAGCAGCTTAGATTCCCTAGAGCAGTTCTTC
>-|-|TRBJ2-6|TRBV6-5
CASSSENGANVLTF
TGTGCCAGCAGTTCCGAGAATGGGGCCAACGTCCTGACTTTC
>-|-|TRBJ1-1|TRBV5-8
CASSAVKTVNTEAFF
TGTGCCAGCAGCGCCGTAAAGACAGTTAACACTGAAGCTTTCTTT
>TRBD1|-|TRBJ2-7|TRBV11-2
CASSPHPGQGTGEQYF
TGTGCCAGCAGCCCCCACCCGGGACAGGGGACGGGTGAGCAGTACTTC
>TRBD1|-|TRBJ2-4|TRBV5-6
CASQDRDPAKNIQYF
TGTGCCAGTCAGGACAGGGACCCCGCCAAAAACATTCAGTACTTC
>TRBD1|once|TRBJ1-1|TRBV18
CASSGQGATEAFF
TGTGCCAGCTCGGGGCAGGGGGCGACTGAAGCTTTCTTT